Listed here are 20 T cell receptor beta chains from one sample, sequenced in a study of regulatory T cells in long-lasting Graves disease. To make TCR beta libraries, researchers used iRepertoire HTBI primers and Arm-PCR of CDR3 regions. TCRdb redid the calling of the multiplex PCR reads with MiXCR, one entry per CDR3 protein. The sample records a few hundred thousand distinct CDR3 sequences, 16% being singletons. As to time point: newly diagnosed GD, antithyroid drugs for less than 3 months. Extracted RNA from PBMCs served as the source of the TCR library. The same data also went into a second study, on T cells in Graves' hyperthyroidism and ophthalmopathy.

The sequencing here drew on peripheral blood mononuclear cells (PBMCs), taken at new diagnosis, from a patient treated with antithyroid drugs. The source is a middle-aged man with Graves disease.

This clonotype occurred many times. The V call is TRBV6-5, the J call TRBJ1-5; D is unresolved. The V end lost 4 bases, the J end lost 7 bases, and 11 bases lay between the germline ends. The length of the CDR3 is 13 residues. Per germline, CDR1 MNHEY and CDR2 SVGAGI. The CDR3 reads CASSSDDGQPQHF. The CDR3 DNA follows: TGTGCCAGCAGTTCGGACGATGGACAGCCCCAGCATTTT.

This clonotype has a handful of counts. Here the CDR3 reads CASSLEVTGGEQYF. The CDR3, as DNA: TGTGCCAGCAGCTTAGAGGTGACAGGGGGCGAGCAGTACTTC. V gene TRBV7-3 combines with J gene TRBJ2-7, with 9 bases fitting TRBD1. After removal of 2 bases from V and 6 bases from J, the junction contained 5 bases not matched to a gene. This CDR3 has 14 amino acids. Germline V gene sequence: CDR1 SGHTA, CDR2 FQGTGA.

This clonotype occurred a few times. V usage is TRBV12-3 or TRBV12-4 and J usage is TRBJ2-5; D perhaps matches TRBD1 (6 bases). The CDR3 runs to 14 residues. Deletions cut 6 bases from V and 5 bases from J, with 16 bases between. The CDR3 protein is CASRSTGFLETQYF. The CDR3 nucleotides are TGTGCCAGCAGATCAACAGGGTTCCTGGAGACCCAGTACTTC.

This clonotype appeared many times. V usage is TRBV4-3 and J usage is TRBJ2-3; unclear D gene. V was shortened by 0 bases and J by 1 base, with 8 bases between the two germline ends. The germline CDR1 and CDR2 sequences are LGHNA and YSLEER. The length of the CDR3 is 15 residues. The CDR3 spells CASSQDRSGTDTQYF. In DNA form, the CDR3 reads TGCGCCAGCAGCCAAGATCGCTCAGGCACAGATACGCAGTATTTT.

This clonotype was found many times. J is TRBJ2-7 and V is TRBV7-3, with TRBD1 matching over 9 bases. This CDR3 is 15 amino acids long. Per the germline V gene, CDR1 is SGHTA and CDR2 is FQGTGA. J gave up 6 bases and V 3 bases, and 9 bases lay outside the gene matches. The DNA of the CDR3 is TGTGCCAGCAGCTTCACAGCACAGGGGGCGGGCGAGCAGTACTTC. This codes for CASSFTAQGAGEQYF.

This clonotype appeared many times. The rearrangement joins TRBV28 to TRBJ1-1; D possibly corresponds to TRBD1 (5 bases). The CDR3 runs 14 residues. Germline V gene lookup returns CDR1 MDHEN and CDR2 SYDVKM. Between the trimmed V and J ends, which lost 6 bases and 1 base, there was a span of 12 bases. Here the CDR3 DNA reads TGTGCCAGCAGCCCAGACGGGGGGAACACTGAAGCTTTCTTT. Translating it yields CASSPDGGNTEAFF.

In its sample, this clonotype was seen many times. This chain connects TRBV12-3 or TRBV12-4 to TRBJ2-1, with 7 positions matching TRBD2. J gave up 4 bases and V 1 base, and 1 base lay outside the gene matches. This CDR3 region has 14 residues. For the CDR3, the DNA is TGTGCCAGCAGTTTAGGGCGGGGGTACAATGAGCAGTTCTTC. It is translated as CASSLGRGYNEQFF.

This clonotype was detected ten times or more. The J gene is TRBJ2-3, the V gene TRBV6-1; 14 positions agree with TRBD2. The CDR3 extends over 18 amino acids. The V and J ends lost 6 bases and 3 bases, in that order; junction bases with no gene match: 11. Germline V gene lookup returns CDR1 MNHNS and CDR2 SASEGT. For the CDR3, the DNA is TGTGCCAGCAGCTCAATGACCGGACTAGCGGGGGGTACAGATACGCAGTATTTT. Translated, it gives CASSSMTGLAGGTDTQYF.

CDR3 in amino acids: CASSLASFGQHYNEQFF. In nucleotides, the CDR3 is TGTGCCAGCAGCTTGGCCTCGTTCGGACAGCACTACAATGAGCAGTTCTTC. This chain connects TRBV5-6 to TRBJ2-1; D possibly corresponds to TRBD1 (6 bases). The germline V gene has CDR1 SGHDT and CDR2 YYEEEE. The CDR3 contains 17 residues. Trimming shortened V by 0 bases and J by 3 bases, and 16 bases separated the two germline ends.

The chain combines TRBV25-1 with TRBJ2-1, with TRBD2 matching over 11 bases. V lost 5 bases to trimming and J lost 8 bases; unmatched junction nucleotides: 14. CDR1 is MGHDK and CDR2 is SYGVNS in the germline V gene. This CDR3 is built from 17 residues. The CDR3, as DNA: TGTGCCAGCAGTCCAGAGCTGATAGCGGGGGGGCTCGATGAGCAGTTCTTC. The encoded protein is CASSPELIAGGLDEQFF.

V gene TRBV30 combines with J gene TRBJ2-3; 11 nucleotides match TRBD1. The CDR3 is 13 amino acids. The germline V gene encodes CDR1 GTSNPN and CDR2 SVGIG (reference sequence). The trim removed 5 bases at V and 14 bases at J, leaving 12 bases unmatched. CDR3 in amino acids: CAWELRDRGSRYF. CDR3 sequence (DNA): TGTGCCTGGGAACTCCGGGACAGGGGGAGTCGGTATTTT. The whole variable domain, remainder taken from reference TRBV30 and TRBJ2-3, is SQTIHQWPATLVQPVGSPLSLECTVEGTSNPNLYWYRQAAGRGLQLLFYSVGIGQISSEVPQNLSASRPQDRQFILSSKKLLLSDSGFYLCAWELRDRGSRYFGPGTRLTVL.

Here the CDR3 reads CASSFAGGRKQFF. The CDR3 nucleotides read TGTGCCAGCAGTTTCGCAGGGGGGAGGAAGCAGTTCTTC. The rearrangement joins TRBV6-2 or TRBV6-3 to TRBJ2-1; D perhaps matches TRBD1 (7 bases). The CDR3 covers 13 residues. Trimming took off 4 bases at V and 11 bases at J, with 15 bases between the two ends. Looked up from germline, CDR1 is MNHEY and CDR2 is SVGEGT.

This chain joins TRBV3-2 and TRBJ1-5. TRBV3-2 has pseudogene status. This CDR3 contains 16 residues. CDR3: CASSQVSPSGNQPQHF. The CDR3 DNA follows: TGTGCCAGCAGCCAAGTTTCACCGAGCGGCAATCAGCCCCAGCATTTT.

In this sample, this clonotype turned up many times. This sequence joins TRBV28 and TRBJ2-7; tentatively, D is TRBD2 (7 bases). The CDR3 covers 16 residues. In germline, CDR1 is MDHEN, CDR2 SYDVKM. V was pared by 7 bases and J by 4 bases, with 23 bases between. CDR3 loop: CASTSGGQVRLYEQYF. CDR3 coding DNA: TGTGCCAGCACTTCCGGGGGGCAAGTGAGGTTGTACGAGCAGTACTTC.

This chain uses TRBV20-1 with TRBJ2-1; D might be TRBD2 (6 bases). The CDR3 is 14 amino acids. Germline loops: CDR1 DFQATT, CDR2 SNEGSKA (reference sequence). V gave up 0 bases and J gave up 1 base, with 7 bases separating them. The CDR3 region has the DNA TGCAGTGCTAGAGAGCGGGGTTCCTACAATGAGCAGTTCTTC. It translates to CSARERGSYNEQFF.

The chain links TRBV6-2 or TRBV6-3 to TRBJ2-7; 8 bases agree with TRBD2. V was clipped by 6 bases and J by 2 bases; unmatched bases: 12. The CDR3 extends over 16 amino acids. Germline V gives CDR1 MNHEY, CDR2 SVGEGT. CDR3 bases: TGTGCCAGCAGAACCCGGGGCGGGGGGACCACCTACGAGCAGTACTTC. This sequence encodes CASRTRGGGTTYEQYF.

This clonotype was seen repeatedly, ten times or more. The rearrangement links TRBV20-1 to TRBJ2-1; 8 bases align to TRBD1. Unmatched junction bases numbered 5, after V lost 3 bases and J lost 4 bases. The CDR3 is made up of 14 amino acids. CDR1 is DFQATT, CDR2 SNEGSKA, per germline (reference sequence). CDR3 in amino acids: CSAREGQEYNEQFF. The CDR3, as DNA: TGCAGTGCTAGGGAGGGACAGGAATACAATGAGCAGTTCTTC.

V is TRBV6-5 and J is TRBJ2-7; D gene unclear. Germline loops: CDR1 MNHEY, CDR2 SVGAGI. The CDR3 totals 15 residues. V was clipped by 2 bases and J by 4 bases, with 15 bases between them. CDR3 bases: TGTGCCAGCAGTTACACTCAGGAACCCCTTTACGAGCAGTACTTC. This codes for CASSYTQEPLYEQYF.

This clonotype was seen at least ten times. CDR3 DNA sequence: TGCGCCAGCACCGCGGGGGGGCCCTACGAGCAGTACTTC. Translation gives CASTAGGPYEQYF. V gene TRBV5-1 combines with J gene TRBJ2-7; 9 positions match TRBD2. Germline loops: CDR1 SGHRS, CDR2 YFSETQ. V was clipped by 6 bases and J by 2 bases; unmatched bases: 3. The CDR3 sequence is 13 residues long.

This sequence joins TRBV5-1 and TRBJ1-2; D unclear. CDR3 length: 15 residues. Deletions cut 4 bases from V and 3 bases from J, with 16 bases between. CDR1 SGHRS and CDR2 YFSETQ come from the germline V gene. The CDR3 DNA sequence: TGCGCCAGCAGCCCAATCACGGGCGGAGACTATGGCTACACCTTC. As protein: CASSPITGGDYGYTF.